The next 15 T cell receptor beta chains were all read from a single sample in a study of CD8+ T cells in alopecia areata. In each case, RNA was isolated and then reverse transcribed into cDNA as the sequencing template. Libraries were prepared by immunoSEQ multiplex PCR; TCRdb keeps only in-frame clonotypes and omits some of them. Here the sample spans over 100,000 clones, approximately 49% being singletons. Sample: CD8+ T cells sorted from blood, taken at week 0. Receptor source: a human donor with alopecia areata.

The DNA for the CDR3 is TGCAGCGTTGCCGGGACTAGCGGCACAGATACGCAGTATTTT. This gives the protein CSVAGTSGTDTQYF. This rearrangement joins TRBV29-1 to TRBJ2-3; 10 nucleotides align to TRBD2. Germline assignment: CDR1 SQVTM and CDR2 ANQGSEA. Losses at the gene ends were 4 bases for V and 1 base for J; bases not matched to a gene: 2. There are 14 residues in the CDR3.

V is TRBV4-1 and J is TRBJ2-5, with D uncertain. This CDR3 is 16 amino acids long. Trimming removed 4 bases from V and 5 bases from J, with 20 bases in between. Germline CDR1 is MGHRA and CDR2 is YSYEKL. The CDR3 loop reads CASSPQDEAFVETQYF. The CDR3 region has the DNA TGCGCCAGCAGCCCACAAGACGAAGCGTTTGTGGAGACCCAGTACTTC.

The genes are TRBV7-9 and TRBJ2-2; maybe TRBD1 (5 bases). CDR3 size: 17 residues. Per the germline V gene, CDR1 is SEHNR and CDR2 is FQNEAQ (reference sequence). Deletions cut 5 bases from V and 7 bases from J, with 23 bases between. The CDR3 DNA is TGTGCCAGCAGCCCGGCTCGGACAAAGATTGAAGTCGGGGAGCTGTTTTTT. Amino acid sequence: CASSPARTKIEVGELFF.

There are a few counts of this clone. CDR3: CSVAGAQGRHEQYF. The CDR3 DNA follows: TGCAGCGTTGCTGGGGCTCAGGGGAGACACGAGCAGTACTTC. The chain couples TRBV29-1 to TRBJ2-7, with a tentative D call TRBD1 (6 bases). Trimming removed 4 bases from V and 5 bases from J, with 18 bases in between. Germline V CDR1 and CDR2: SQVTM, ANQGSEA. The CDR3 has 14 residues.

The J gene is TRBJ2-7, the V gene TRBV30; 7 nucleotides match TRBD1. The CDR3 spans 13 residues. Germline CDR1 GTSNPN, CDR2 SVGIG (reference sequence). V lost 0 bases to trimming and J lost 4 bases; unmatched junction nucleotides: 3. The CDR3 region is CAWSVTGVYEQYF. CDR3 DNA sequence: TGTGCCTGGAGTGTTACAGGGGTGTACGAGCAGTACTTC.

The chain couples TRBV27 to TRBJ1-6; TRBD1 matches 8 bases. Germline V gene lookup returns CDR1 MNHEY and CDR2 SMNVEV (reference sequence). V shed 6 bases and J 9 bases; nucleotides not matched to a gene: 7. CDR3 length: 14 amino acids. The chain's CDR3 is CASRGTGGVSPLHF. CDR3 nucleotide sequence: TGTGCCAGCAGGGGTACAGGGGGGGTTTCACCCCTCCACTTT.

The rearrangement joins TRBV6-1 to TRBJ2-6; maybe TRBD1 (5 bases). The germline V gene has CDR1 MNHNS and CDR2 SASEGT. The CDR3 loop spans 15 amino acids. V gave up 3 bases and J gave up 0 bases, with 6 bases separating them. The CDR3 DNA is TGTGCCAGCAGTGACAGGGTCTCTGGGGCCAACGTCCTGACTTTC. Residues: CASSDRVSGANVLTF.

J is TRBJ1-1 and V is TRBV5-6; D is perhaps TRBD1 (5 bases). Per germline, CDR1 SGHDT and CDR2 YYEEEE. This CDR3 is built from 15 residues. The V end was cut by 4 bases, the J end by 3 bases, with 16 bases between. The CDR3 DNA reads TGTGCCAGCAGCGGGACGGGGGATGGCTACACTGAAGCTTTCTTT. It is translated as CASSGTGDGYTEAFF.

The chain couples TRBV11-2 to TRBJ2-7; D is undetermined. Germline assignment: CDR1 SGHAT and CDR2 FQNNGV. The CDR3 is made up of 13 amino acids. The V end lost 2 bases, the J end lost 1 base, and 6 bases lay between the germline ends. This CDR3 reads CASSLSESYEQYF. The CDR3 DNA is TGTGCCAGCAGCTTATCGGAATCCTACGAGCAGTACTTC.

This chain connects TRBV4-2 to TRBJ2-5; D gene unclear. This CDR3 region has 13 residues. Trimming removed 4 bases at V and 1 base at J, with 7 bases between. Germline CDR1 LGHNA, CDR2 YNFKEQ. CDR3 coding DNA: TGTGCCAGCAGCCCGGAGCCCCAAGAGACCCAGTACTTC. Its translation is CASSPEPQETQYF.

The CDR3 DNA reads TGTGCCAGCAGCGTACGAGACAGGGAGAGGGGTGAAAAACTGTTTTTT. It is translated as CASSVRDRERGEKLFF. V and J are TRBV9 and TRBJ1-4; 7 bases agree with TRBD1. CDR1 and CDR2 from the germline V gene are SGDLS and YYNGEE. V trimming: 1 base; J trimming: 7 bases; junction bases outside the gene matches: 10. This CDR3 contains 16 residues.

This clone has a handful of counts. The gene calls are TRBV7-9 and TRBJ1-1, with TRBD1 identical over 8 bases. Looked up from germline, CDR1 is SEHNR and CDR2 is FQNEAQ (reference sequence). With V trimmed by 0 bases and J by 0 bases, 6 bases remained unmatched. The CDR3 is made up of 17 amino acids. CDR3 DNA sequence: TGTGCCAGCAGCTTAGCGCTGGGGGGACAGGTGAACACTGAAGCTTTCTTT. Translation gives CASSLALGGQVNTEAFF.

The chain joins TRBV30 to TRBJ2-7; 7 bases are shared with TRBD2. This CDR3 contains 13 residues. Trimming removed 2 bases from V and 3 bases from J; junction bases left unmatched: 4. Per germline, CDR1 GTSNPN and CDR2 SVGIG (reference sequence). CDR3 coding DNA: TGTGCCTGGAGTCCCCAGCGGGACTACGAGCAGTACTTC. Translation: CAWSPQRDYEQYF.

The chain uses TRBV5-5 and TRBJ2-7; D is ambiguous. This CDR3 region has 12 residues. The germline V gene encodes CDR1 SGHKS and CDR2 YYEKEE (reference sequence). Trimming shortened V by 2 bases and J by 4 bases, and 7 bases separated the two germline ends. CDR3 bases: TGTGCCAGCAGCTTTGACGGTTACGAGCAGTACTTC. It yields the protein CASSFDGYEQYF.

The chain carries TRBV30 and TRBJ1-1, with 8 bases aligning to TRBD1. The CDR3 length is 13 residues. V shed 6 bases and J 1 base; nucleotides not matched to a gene: 4. Germline V lookup: CDR1 GTSNPN, CDR2 SVGIG (reference sequence). This chain's CDR3 is CACARGRNTEAFF. The CDR3 DNA sequence: TGTGCCTGCGCCAGGGGGCGGAACACTGAAGCTTTCTTT.